The clone carrying this T cell receptor (beta chain) was counted between two and nine times. This record belongs to a study of cytomegalovirus exposure and HLA in healthy donors. The CDR3 has 15 amino acids. V was pared by 2 bases and J by 5 bases, with 6 bases of the junction left unmatched. From germline, CDR1 is SGHDT and CDR2 YYEEEE. Using immunoSEQ multiplex PCR, the repertoire was profiled, and TCRdb retains in-frame clones only, with some absent. The repertoire consists of approximately 54,000 clones, with roughly 90% occurring once and the leading ten covering about 8.8%. This rearrangement joins TRBV5-6 to TRBJ2-5, with 10 bases fitting TRBD2. The TCR was taken from a woman between 18 and 30 years old in good health and CMV-seropositive. The sequenced material came from PBMCs. CDR3 in DNA: TGTGCCAGCAGCTTTGAGCGGGGGGGCGTGGAGACCCAGTACTTC. The encoded protein is CASSFERGGVETQYF.